A selection of T cell receptor beta chains follows, all from one sample in a study of metastatic and nonmetastatic thyroid tumors. From the PCR reads, TCRdb re-called clones with MiXCR. The table records 4,000 to 4,500 clones, roughly 35% of them present only once. Sequences were obtained from adjacent normal tissue. Source of these receptors: a male donor with papillary thyroid cancer or a benign thyroid nodule (not recorded which). Some clones in this sample may be carry-over from other donors' samples. CDR3s include the opening cysteine and the closing phenylalanine or tryptophan. Each record gives: V gene, J gene, D gene, clone size, CDR3 protein, CDR3 DNA. D genes are given only for firm matches. Clone size is shown for a subset of rows, as once, few, many or a class of expanded clone.

TRBV6-1,TRBJ1-6,TRBD1,few,CASSVTGTGGSSPLHF,TGTGCCAGCAGTGTAACTGGGACAGGGGGTAGTTCACCCCTCCACTTT
TRBV29-1,TRBJ1-2,.,.,CSVEEAGGYGDTF,TGCAGCGTCGAAGAGGCGGGTGGCTATGGCGACACCTTC
TRBV27,TRBJ1-6,TRBD1,.,CASSFLTGGNSPLHF,TGTGCCAGCAGTTTCCTAACAGGGGGTAATTCACCCCTCCACTTT
TRBV12-3/TRBV12-4,TRBJ2-7,TRBD2,.,CASSRGGSGTWEQYF,TGTGCCAGCAGCCGCGGCGGTAGCGGGACCTGGGAGCAGTACTTC
TRBV20-1,TRBJ2-3,TRBD2,few,CSAPSGRYTDTQYF,TGCAGTGCTCCTAGCGGGAGGTACACAGATACGCAGTATTTT
TRBV6-9,TRBJ2-5,.,few,CASSYSRGLGTKYF,TGTGCCAGCAGTTATAGTAGAGGGCTGGGGACCAAGTACTTC
TRBV7-8,TRBJ2-7,.,.,CASSPFRGGSYEQYF,TGTGCCAGCAGCCCTTTTAGGGGGGGCTCCTACGAGCAGTACTTC
TRBV6-1,TRBJ1-5,TRBD1,.,CASSEVEGADQPQHF,TGTGCCAGCAGTGAGGTTGAGGGGGCTGACCAGCCCCAGCATTTT
TRBV6-5,TRBJ1-6,.,hyperexpanded,CASSYTDFSLGSPLHF,TGTGCCAGCAGTTACACGGACTTCAGTCTGGGGTCACCCCTCCACTTT
TRBV30,TRBJ1-2,.,once,CAWRGGAEGYTF,TGTGCCTGGCGAGGGGGGGCGGAGGGCTACACCTTC
TRBV28,TRBJ2-7,TRBD2,few,CASSMAGEGDYEQYF,TGTGCCAGCAGTATGGCGGGGGAGGGAGATTACGAGCAGTACTTC
TRBV20-1,TRBJ2-3,.,.,CSARDPRGTESQYF,TGCAGTGCTAGAGATCCGAGGGGCACAGAATCGCAGTATTTT
TRBV6-1,TRBJ2-1,TRBD1,few,CASSPWTGEFWQFF,TGTGCCAGCAGTCCCTGGACAGGGGAGTTTTGGCAGTTCTTC
TRBV7-8,TRBJ2-7,.,.,CASSFYGPYEQYF,TGTGCCAGCAGCTTCTACGGGCCCTACGAGCAGTACTTC
TRBV11-2,TRBJ1-1,.,.,CASSSATSESPYEAFF,TGTGCCAGCAGCTCCGCAACCTCTGAGAGTCCCTATGAAGCTTTCTTT
TRBV6-2/TRBV6-3,TRBJ1-5,.,few,CASRSDSHQPQHF,TGTGCCAGCAGGTCCGATAGCCATCAGCCCCAGCATTTT
TRBV7-3,TRBJ2-2,TRBD1,medium-sized,CASSPTGGAYTGELFF,TGTGCCAGCAGCCCAACAGGGGGCGCTTACACCGGGGAGCTGTTTTTT
TRBV15,TRBJ2-5,.,.,CATSRDPLSRDLKTMYF,TGTGCCACCAGCAGAGATCCCCTCTCCCGAGATTTGAAGACCATGTACTTC
TRBV20-1,TRBJ2-1,.,.,CSARDLITYNEQFF,TGCAGTGCACGGGACCTGATAACCTACAATGAGCAGTTCTTC
TRBV6-1,TRBJ2-5,TRBD2,few,CASSESAGGQETQYF,TGTGCCAGCAGTGAATCAGCGGGGGGGCAAGAGACCCAGTACTTC
TRBV27,TRBJ2-7,.,few,CASSLGAGLTYEQYF,TGTGCCAGCAGTTTAGGGGCTGGACTAACGTACGAGCAGTACTTC
TRBV6-5,TRBJ2-7,.,.,CASSYSTASYDQYF,TGTGCCAGCAGTTACTCAACAGCCTCCTACGATCAGTACTTC